These T cell receptor beta chains were read from a single sample in a study of graft-versus-host responses after intestinal transplantation. These receptors lack a known antigen. Produced via immunoSEQ multiplex PCR; TCRdb's table is partial and in-frame only. The sample consists of more than 90,000 clones, 85% to 95% of them appearing once. Sequenced here: unstimulated CD4+ T cells sorted from spleen or lymph node cells, sampled before transplant. All receptors come from a human donor who was the organ donor for an intestinal transplant. Each CDR3 is given with its conserved first and last residue. D genes are given only for firm matches. Where a row states a size, it is once, few, many or the class of an expanded clone; other rows omit it.

TRBV30	TRBD2	NA	TRBJ2-2	TGTGCCTGGAGTCCTCCTAGCGGGACCGGGGAGCTGTTTTTT	CAWSPPSGTGELFF
TRBV27	NA	NA	TRBJ2-5	TGTGCCAGCAAACGGAGGGTTCAAGAGACCCAGTACTTC	CASKRRVQETQYF
TRBV11-2	NA	NA	TRBJ2-6	TGTGCCAGCAGCTTAGAATGGCAGGATCCCTCTGGGGCCAACGTCCTGACTTTC	CASSLEWQDPSGANVLTF
TRBV7-9	TRBD1	NA	TRBJ1-1	TGTGCCAGCAGCCGGACAGGGGAGAACACTGAAGCTTTCTTT	CASSRTGENTEAFF
TRBV30	NA	NA	TRBJ2-5	TGTGCCTGGAGTGTTGGGGCAGGGGAGGTTGAGACCCAGTACTTC	CAWSVGAGEVETQYF
TRBV5-1	TRBD1	NA	TRBJ2-5	TGCGCCAGCAGCTCGGGACAGGGTCGAGAAGAGACCCAGTACTTC	CASSSGQGREETQYF
TRBV6-4	NA	NA	TRBJ1-1	TGTGCCAGCAGTCGGGCCTCGAACACTGAAGCTTTCTTT	CASSRASNTEAFF
TRBV18	TRBD1	NA	TRBJ1-5	TGTGCCAGCTCACAGACAGGGGAGAGCAATCAGCCCCAGCATTTT	CASSQTGESNQPQHF
TRBV11-2	NA	once	TRBJ2-1	TGTGCCAGCAGCTTATGGGATGTAGGTTCCTACAATGAGCAGTTCTTC	CASSLWDVGSYNEQFF
TRBV7-2	NA	NA	TRBJ2-1	TGTGCCAGCAGCTATAGCTTTTCGAGCTCCTACAATGAGCAGTTCTTC	CASSYSFSSSYNEQFF